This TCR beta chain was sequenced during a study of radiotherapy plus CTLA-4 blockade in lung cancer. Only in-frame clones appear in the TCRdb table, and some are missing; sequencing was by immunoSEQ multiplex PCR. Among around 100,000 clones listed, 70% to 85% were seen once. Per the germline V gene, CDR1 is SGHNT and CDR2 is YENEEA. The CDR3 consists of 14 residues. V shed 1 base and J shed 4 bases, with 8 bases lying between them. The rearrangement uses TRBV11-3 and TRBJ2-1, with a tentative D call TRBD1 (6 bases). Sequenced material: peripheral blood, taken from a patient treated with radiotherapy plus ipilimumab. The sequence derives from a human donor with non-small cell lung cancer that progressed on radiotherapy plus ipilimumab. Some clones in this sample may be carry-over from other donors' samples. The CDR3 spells CASSLAGQYNEQFF. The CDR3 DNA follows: TGTGCCAGCAGCTTAGCCGGACAGTACAATGAGCAGTTCTTC. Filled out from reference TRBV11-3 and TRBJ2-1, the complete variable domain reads EAGVVQSPRYKIIEKKQPVAFWCNPISGHNTLYWYLQNLGQGPELLIRYENEEAVDDSQLPKDRFSAERLKGVDSTLKIQPAELGDSAVYLCASSLAGQYNEQFFGPGTRLTVL.